This TCR beta chain is drawn from a study of blood T cell repertoires in COVID-19 (dated by TCRdb to 2020 to 2021). Regarding the complete study: Collaborator samples came from the United States, Italy and Spain and covered acute and convalescent phases of COVID-19. The prospective study material was composed of cDNA or gDNA derived from T cells, B-cell-depleted T cells, or PBMCs. The dataset comprised deeply sampled blood TCRbeta repertoires from subjects exposed to, actively infected with, or recovered from COVID-19. The repertoires were made available in a free public database intended to serve as a resource for research on the immune response to SARS-CoV-2. Samples came from the ongoing ImmuneRACE study (first 160 participants) plus 1,254 subjects from 6 global collaborators. Sample metadata almost always included a de-identified subject ID, COVID-19 status, age in years and sex. Where HLA class I and class II types were available, the types were taken from metadata supplied by the sample provider, not from assay-based typing.

Broad study findings and their caveats: Clinical and demographic metadata were provided uncurated, with the amount varying by source and participant.

In the prospective study, participants were 18 to 89 years old, resided in 24 geographic areas of the United States, and were enrolled through a virtual design. In the prospective study, participants were assigned to cohorts based on the clinical history participants reported in a screening survey and a study questionnaire. In the prospective study, whole blood, serum and a nasopharyngeal or oropharyngeal swab were collected from each participant by mobile phlebotomists. Over a roughly two-month period, participants in the prospective study had the option of providing additional blood draws and questionnaires. Prospective study blood samples were shipped either frozen or at room temperature before DNA extraction. After removal of 6 bases from V and 3 bases from J, the junction retains 16 bases not matched to a gene. Counted from cysteine to phenylalanine, this CDR3 has 17 amino acids. The retained sequence is limited to the CDR3, 51 bases, with the frame set at the first base. CDR1 is given as WNHNN and CDR2 as SYGVQD, both from the germline V gene (reference sequence).

As regards this clone: Its antigen remains unidentified. No base qualities exist here, and no much larger clone lies one base off it.

TCRbeta CDR3 regions were amplified from genomic DNA using the immunoSEQ Assay, a bias-controlled multiplex PCR. The authors' pipeline ran thus. Nucleated cell counts per sample were estimated from amplification of reference gene primers within the assay. To quantify the absolute abundance of each unique TCRbeta CDR3 rearrangement, sequence reads were collapsed and filtered. For each sample, productive Simpson clonality was calculated as the square root of Simpson's diversity index across productive rearrangements. TCRdb took this table from immuneACCESS and kept in-frame rearrangements with V and J called. Such tables lack part of the clones; where checked against another copy, unresolved V genes explain under half of the gap, and the rest is unexplained. V and J calls and clone size are as listed in that table; D and trimming were resolved from the DNA. The sample contains fewer than 350,000 clones, nearly 90% of them found a single time. Of the sample, 1.7% is held by the ten largest clones.

Recombination linked TRBV10-1 to TRBJ2-7, and TRBD1 matches 8 of the central bases. Sequenced material: PBMCs or T cells enriched from blood (not recorded which). This receptor was taken from a young woman with acute COVID-19. CDR3 sequence: CASRPPAGTGANYEQYF. The nucleotide sequence is given as TGCGCCAGCAGACCACCCGCAGGGACAGGAGCAAACTACGAGCAGTACTTC.